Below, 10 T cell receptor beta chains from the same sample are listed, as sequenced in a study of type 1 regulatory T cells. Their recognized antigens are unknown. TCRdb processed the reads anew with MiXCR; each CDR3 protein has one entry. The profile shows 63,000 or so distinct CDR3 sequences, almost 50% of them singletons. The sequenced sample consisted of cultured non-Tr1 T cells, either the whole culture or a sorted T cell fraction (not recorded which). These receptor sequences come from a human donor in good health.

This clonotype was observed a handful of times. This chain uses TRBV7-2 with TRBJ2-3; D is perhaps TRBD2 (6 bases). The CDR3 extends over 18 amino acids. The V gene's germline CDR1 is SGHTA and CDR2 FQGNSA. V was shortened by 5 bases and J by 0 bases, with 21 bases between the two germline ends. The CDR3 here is CASSLSSGPAGSTDTQYF. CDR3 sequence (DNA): TGTGCCAGCAGCCTAAGCAGCGGTCCCGCGGGGAGCACAGATACGCAGTATTTT.

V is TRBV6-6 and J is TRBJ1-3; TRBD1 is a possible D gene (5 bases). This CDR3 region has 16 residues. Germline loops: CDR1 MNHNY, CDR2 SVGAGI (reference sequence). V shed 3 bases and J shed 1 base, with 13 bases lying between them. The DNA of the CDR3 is TGTGCCAGCAGTTATCTTAGGGGAGAGTCTGGAAACACCATATATTTT. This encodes CASSYLRGESGNTIYF.

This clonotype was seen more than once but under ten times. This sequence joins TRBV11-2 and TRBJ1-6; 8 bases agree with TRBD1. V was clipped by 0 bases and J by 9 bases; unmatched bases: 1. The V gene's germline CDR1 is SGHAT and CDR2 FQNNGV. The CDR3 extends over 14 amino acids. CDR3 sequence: CASSLDRGPSPLHF. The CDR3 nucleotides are TGTGCCAGCAGCTTAGACAGGGGGCCTTCACCCCTCCACTTT.

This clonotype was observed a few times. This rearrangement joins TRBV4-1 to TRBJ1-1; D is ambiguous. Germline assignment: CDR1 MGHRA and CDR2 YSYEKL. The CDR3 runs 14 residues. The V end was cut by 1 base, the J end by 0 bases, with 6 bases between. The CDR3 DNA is TGCGCCAGCAGCCAAGCGACTATGAACACTGAAGCTTTCTTT. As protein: CASSQATMNTEAFF.

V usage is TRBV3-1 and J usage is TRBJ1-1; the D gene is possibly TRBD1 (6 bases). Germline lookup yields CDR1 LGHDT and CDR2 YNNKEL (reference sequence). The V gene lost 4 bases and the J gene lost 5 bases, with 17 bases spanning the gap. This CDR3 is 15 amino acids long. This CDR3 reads CASSPRGRGRTEAFF. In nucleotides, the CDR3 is TGTGCCAGCAGCCCGAGAGGTCGGGGGCGGACTGAAGCTTTCTTT.

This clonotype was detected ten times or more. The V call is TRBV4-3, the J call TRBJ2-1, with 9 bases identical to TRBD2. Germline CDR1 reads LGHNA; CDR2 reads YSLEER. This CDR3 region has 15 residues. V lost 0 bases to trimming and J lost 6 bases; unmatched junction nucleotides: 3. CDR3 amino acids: CASSQDAGGPNEQFF. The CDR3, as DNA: TGCGCCAGCAGCCAAGACGCGGGGGGGCCCAATGAGCAGTTCTTC.

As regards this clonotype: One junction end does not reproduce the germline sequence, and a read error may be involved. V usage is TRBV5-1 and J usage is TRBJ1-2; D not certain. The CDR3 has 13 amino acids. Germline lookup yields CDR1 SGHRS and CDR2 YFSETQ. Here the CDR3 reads CASSLNSNYGYTF. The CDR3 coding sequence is TGTGCCAGCAGCTTGAACAGTAACTATGGCTACACCTTC.

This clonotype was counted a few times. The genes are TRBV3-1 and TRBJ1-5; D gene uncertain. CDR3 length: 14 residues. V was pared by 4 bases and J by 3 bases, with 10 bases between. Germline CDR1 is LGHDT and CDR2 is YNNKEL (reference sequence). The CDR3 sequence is CASSPDGVNQPQHF. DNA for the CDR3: TGTGCCAGCAGCCCAGACGGCGTCAATCAGCCCCAGCATTTT.

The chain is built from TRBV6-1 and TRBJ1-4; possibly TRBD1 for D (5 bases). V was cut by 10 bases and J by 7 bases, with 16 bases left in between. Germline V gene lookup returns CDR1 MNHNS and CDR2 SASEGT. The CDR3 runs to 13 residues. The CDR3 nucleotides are TGTGCCACCTCGGGACCGGGTGCTGAAAAACTGTTTTTT. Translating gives CATSGPGAEKLFF.

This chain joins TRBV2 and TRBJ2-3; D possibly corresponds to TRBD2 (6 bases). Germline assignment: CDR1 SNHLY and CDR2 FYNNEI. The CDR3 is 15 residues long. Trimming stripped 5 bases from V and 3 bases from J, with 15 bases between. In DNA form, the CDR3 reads TGTGCCAGCAGTCCAGGGACTTGGGCTACAGATACGCAGTATTTT. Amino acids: CASSPGTWATDTQYF.